This T cell receptor beta chain was retrieved from a study of CD8 T cells in ankylosing spondylitis. The study's findings and limits: Peripheral blood held disease-linked clones only at relatively low frequency, and these were CD8+. A motif of 7 to 9 highly homologous TCR beta variants was seen as apparently characteristic of ankylosing spondylitis blood.

Libraries of TCR beta came from quantitative 5'-RACE with molecular barcodes. TCRdb itself ran the 5' RACE reads through MiXCR, one entry per CDR3 protein. Of around 480,000 distinct CDR3 sequences in the sample, approximately 17% were seen once. To note about this clonotype: Its antigen is as yet unknown.

CDR1 GTSNPN and CDR2 SVGIG come from the germline V gene (reference sequence). The CDR3 has 15 residues. V gave up 3 bases and J gave up 2 bases, with 16 bases separating them. The TCR originated in a male donor with ankylosing spondylitis. Sequencing was carried out using blood, either unsorted or a sorted T cell fraction (not recorded which). This chain connects TRBV30 to TRBJ1-2, with D possibly TRBD1 on 6 matching bases. The CDR3: CAWSPTGTPNYGYTF. CDR3 sequence (DNA): TGTGCCTGGAGCCCGACAGGAACCCCCAACTATGGCTACACCTTC.